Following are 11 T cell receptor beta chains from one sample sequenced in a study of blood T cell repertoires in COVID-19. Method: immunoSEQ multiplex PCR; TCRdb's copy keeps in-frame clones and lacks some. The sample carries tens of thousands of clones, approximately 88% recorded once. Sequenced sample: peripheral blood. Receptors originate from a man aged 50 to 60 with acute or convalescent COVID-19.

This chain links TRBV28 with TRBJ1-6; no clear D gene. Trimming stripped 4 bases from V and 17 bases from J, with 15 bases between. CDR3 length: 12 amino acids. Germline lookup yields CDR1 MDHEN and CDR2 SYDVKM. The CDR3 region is CASSSTRHDFHF. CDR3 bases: TGTGCCAGCAGTTCGACCCGACACGATTTCCACTTT.

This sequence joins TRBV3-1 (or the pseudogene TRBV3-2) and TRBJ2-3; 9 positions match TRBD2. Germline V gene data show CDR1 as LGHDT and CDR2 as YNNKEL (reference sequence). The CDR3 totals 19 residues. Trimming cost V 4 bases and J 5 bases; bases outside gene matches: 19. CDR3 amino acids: CASSLQWGSGRGGVDTQYF. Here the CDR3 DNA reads TGTGCCAGCAGCCTCCAGTGGGGAAGCGGTCGCGGGGGGGTAGATACGCAGTATTTT.

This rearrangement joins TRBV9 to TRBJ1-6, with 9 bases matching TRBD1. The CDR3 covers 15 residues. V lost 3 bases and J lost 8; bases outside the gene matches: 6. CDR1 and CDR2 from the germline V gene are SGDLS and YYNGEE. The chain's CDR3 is CASSAGQGKDSPLHF. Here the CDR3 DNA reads TGTGCCAGCAGCGCTGGACAGGGGAAGGATTCACCCCTCCACTTT.

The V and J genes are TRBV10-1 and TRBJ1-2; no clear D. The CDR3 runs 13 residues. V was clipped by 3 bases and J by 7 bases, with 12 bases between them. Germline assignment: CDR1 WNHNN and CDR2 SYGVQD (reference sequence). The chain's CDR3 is CASSDPRRRGYTF. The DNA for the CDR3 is TGCGCCAGCAGTGACCCGCGGCGGCGTGGCTACACCTTC.

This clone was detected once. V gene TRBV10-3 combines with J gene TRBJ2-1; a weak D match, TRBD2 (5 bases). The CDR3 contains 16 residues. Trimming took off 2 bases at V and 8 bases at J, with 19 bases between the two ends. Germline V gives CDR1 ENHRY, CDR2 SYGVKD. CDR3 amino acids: CAISEPGRGREDEQFF. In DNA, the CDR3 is TGTGCCATCAGTGAGCCGGGTCGAGGGCGCGAGGATGAGCAGTTCTTC.

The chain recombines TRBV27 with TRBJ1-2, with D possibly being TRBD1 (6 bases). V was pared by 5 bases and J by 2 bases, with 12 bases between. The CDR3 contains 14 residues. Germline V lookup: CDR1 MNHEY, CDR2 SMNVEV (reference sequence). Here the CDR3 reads CASSEGGQNYGYTF. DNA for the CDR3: TGTGCCAGCAGTGAGGGGGGGCAGAACTATGGCTACACCTTC.

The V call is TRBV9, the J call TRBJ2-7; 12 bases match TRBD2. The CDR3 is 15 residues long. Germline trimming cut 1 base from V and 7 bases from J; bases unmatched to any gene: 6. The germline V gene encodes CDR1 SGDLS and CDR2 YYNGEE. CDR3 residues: CASSVNPLAGGEQYF. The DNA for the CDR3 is TGTGCCAGCAGCGTAAATCCCCTAGCGGGAGGGGAGCAGTACTTC. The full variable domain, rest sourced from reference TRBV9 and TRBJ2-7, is DSGVTQTPKHLITATGQRVTLRCSPRSGDLSVYWYQQSLDQGLQFLIQYYNGEERAKGNILERFSAQQFPDLHSELNLSSLELGDSALYFCASSVNPLAGGEQYFGPGTRLTVT.

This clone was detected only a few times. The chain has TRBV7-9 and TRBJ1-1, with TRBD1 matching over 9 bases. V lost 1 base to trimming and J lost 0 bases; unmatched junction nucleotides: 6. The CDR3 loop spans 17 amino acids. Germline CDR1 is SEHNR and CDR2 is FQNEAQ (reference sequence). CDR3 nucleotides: TGTGCCAGCAGCTTAGGGGACAGGGTTCACCTGAACACTGAAGCTTTCTTT. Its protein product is CASSLGDRVHLNTEAFF.

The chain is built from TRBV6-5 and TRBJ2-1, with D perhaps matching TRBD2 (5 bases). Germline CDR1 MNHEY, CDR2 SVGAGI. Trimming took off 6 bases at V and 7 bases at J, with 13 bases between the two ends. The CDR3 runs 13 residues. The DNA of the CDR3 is TGTGCCAGCAGCCCGGACCGAGGGAATGAGCAGTTCTTC. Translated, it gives CASSPDRGNEQFF.

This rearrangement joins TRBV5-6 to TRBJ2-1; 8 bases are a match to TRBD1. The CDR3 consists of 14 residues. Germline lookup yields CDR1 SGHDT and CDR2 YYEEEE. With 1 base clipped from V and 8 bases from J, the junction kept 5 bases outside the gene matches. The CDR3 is CASSLRQGHDEQFF. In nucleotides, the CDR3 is TGTGCCAGCAGCTTGAGACAGGGGCACGATGAGCAGTTCTTC.

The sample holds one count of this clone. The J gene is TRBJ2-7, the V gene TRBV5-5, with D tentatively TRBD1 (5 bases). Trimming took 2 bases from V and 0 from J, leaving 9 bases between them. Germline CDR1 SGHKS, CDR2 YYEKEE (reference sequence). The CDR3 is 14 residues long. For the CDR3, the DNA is TGTGCCAGCAGCTTAGGGCAGGGCTCCTACGAGCAGTACTTC. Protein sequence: CASSLGQGSYEQYF. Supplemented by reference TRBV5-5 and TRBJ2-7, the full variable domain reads DAGVTQSPTHLIKTRGQQVTLRCSPISGHKSVSWYQQVLGQGPQFIFQYYEKEERGRGNFPDRFSARQFPNYSSELNVNALLLGDSALYLCASSLGQGSYEQYFGPGTRLTVT.